A selection of T cell receptor beta chains follows, all from one sample in a study of identical twins. TCRdb re-called the 5' RACE reads through MiXCR, storing one row per CDR3 protein. In the table there are 400,000 to 500,000 distinct CDR3 sequences, roughly an eighth of which are singletons. In addition, the sample was reused for a study of yellow fever vaccine responses in identical twins.

Sequencing was done on a sample of CD4+ T cells sorted from blood. These receptor sequences come from a young woman in good health. The CDR3 runs from the conserved cysteine through the conserved F or W. The order of the fields is clone size, D gene, J gene, V gene, CDR3 protein, CDR3 DNA. A D gene is named only where the DNA matches it firmly. Not all rows give a size; the values are once, few, many and, for expanded clones, a class.

size: few
D: TRBD1
J: TRBJ2-7
V: TRBV20-1
CDR3: CSASEWGQSYEQYF
DNA: TGCAGTGCTAGTGAGTGGGGACAGAGCTACGAGCAGTACTTC

size: few
D: .
J: TRBJ2-7
V: TRBV21-1
CDR3: CASSKEPSAEYEQYF
DNA: TGTGCCAGCAGCAAAGAACCTAGCGCCGAATACGAGCAGTACTTC

size: .
D: .
J: TRBJ2-4
V: TRBV3-1
CDR3: CASSQLGRSGLAKNIQYF
DNA: TGTGCCAGCAGCCAACTGGGCAGGTCGGGACTAGCCAAAAACATTCAGTACTTC

size: few
D: .
J: TRBJ2-2
V: TRBV6-2/TRBV6-3
CDR3: CASANPLGGELFF
DNA: TGTGCCAGCGCAAACCCCCTCGGCGGGGAGCTGTTTTTT

size: few
D: .
J: TRBJ2-2
V: TRBV9
CDR3: CASSGRGAHTGELFF
DNA: TGTGCCAGCAGCGGCCGCGGGGCTCACACCGGGGAGCTGTTTTTT

size: .
D: TRBD2
J: TRBJ2-1
V: TRBV7-2
CDR3: CASSFVWRGAYNEQFF
DNA: TGTGCCAGCAGCTTCGTCTGGCGGGGGGCCTACAATGAGCAGTTCTTC

size: .
D: .
J: TRBJ2-1
V: TRBV18
CDR3: CASSPPGRGDEQFF
DNA: TGTGCCAGCTCACCACCTGGGAGAGGCGATGAGCAGTTCTTC

size: many
D: TRBD1
J: TRBJ2-1
V: TRBV18
CDR3: CASSPLQGHINNEQFF
DNA: TGTGCCAGCTCACCACTACAGGGGCATATTAACAATGAGCAGTTCTTC

size: many
D: .
J: TRBJ2-2
V: TRBV2
CDR3: CASRLDTGELFF
DNA: TGTGCCAGCCGCCTCGACACCGGGGAGCTGTTTTTT

size: .
D: TRBD1
J: TRBJ1-1
V: TRBV20-1
CDR3: CSARDPLLDRGDTEAFF
DNA: TGCAGTGCTAGAGATCCCCTCCTCGACAGGGGAGACACTGAAGCTTTCTTT

size: .
D: .
J: TRBJ2-1
V: TRBV15
CDR3: CATSRDWGRDNEQFF
DNA: TGTGCCACCAGCAGAGATTGGGGCAGGGACAATGAGCAGTTCTTC

size: .
D: .
J: TRBJ2-3
V: TRBV20-1
CDR3: CSANRFDTQYF
DNA: TGCAGTGCTAACCGATTTGATACGCAGTATTTT

size: few
D: .
J: TRBJ2-4
V: TRBV14
CDR3: CASSQDRHIQYF
DNA: TGTGCCAGCAGCCAAGACCGGCACATTCAGTACTTC

size: .
D: .
J: TRBJ2-2
V: TRBV20-1
CDR3: CSARVSRTNTGELFF
DNA: TGCAGTGCTAGAGTCTCGCGAACGAACACCGGGGAGCTGTTTTTT

size: few
D: .
J: TRBJ2-7
V: TRBV28
CDR3: CASSSGHEQYF
DNA: TGTGCCAGCAGTTCGGGGCACGAGCAGTACTTC

size: .
D: .
J: TRBJ2-7
V: TRBV27
CDR3: CASSYRTGGYEQYF
DNA: TGTGCCAGCAGTTATAGGACTGGGGGCTACGAGCAGTACTTC

size: many
D: TRBD1
J: TRBJ1-1
V: TRBV12-3/TRBV12-4
CDR3: CASSLRQGTNTEAFF
DNA: TGTGCCAGCAGCCTTCGACAGGGGACGAACACTGAAGCTTTCTTT

size: .
D: .
J: TRBJ1-5
V: TRBV28
CDR3: CASSLVGKNSNQPQHF
DNA: TGTGCCAGCAGTTTAGTCGGCAAGAATAGCAATCAGCCCCAGCATTTT

size: .
D: .
J: TRBJ2-1
V: TRBV4-3
CDR3: CASSHESSNYNEQFF
DNA: TGCGCCAGCAGCCACGAATCTAGCAACTACAATGAGCAGTTCTTC

size: .
D: TRBD1
J: TRBJ2-7
V: TRBV6-2/TRBV6-3
CDR3: CASSRGTGRDEQYF
DNA: TGTGCCAGCAGCCGGGGGACAGGGAGGGACGAGCAGTACTTC

size: few
D: TRBD1
J: TRBJ1-2
V: TRBV7-8
CDR3: CASSLALGGTPGGYTF
DNA: TGTGCCAGCAGCTTAGCCTTAGGGGGCACCCCCGGGGGCTACACCTTC

size: .
D: .
J: TRBJ2-7
V: TRBV27
CDR3: CASSPGSPYEQYF
DNA: TGTGCCAGCAGCCCAGGATCTCCCTACGAGCAGTACTTC

size: .
D: .
J: TRBJ1-5
V: TRBV19
CDR3: CASSIPTGMSQPQHF
DNA: TGTGCCAGTAGTATACCCACAGGGATGAGTCAGCCCCAGCATTTT

size: many
D: .
J: TRBJ2-1
V: TRBV29-1
CDR3: CSAWENEQFF
DNA: TGCAGCGCGTGGGAGAATGAGCAGTTCTTC

size: few
D: TRBD1
J: TRBJ2-1
V: TRBV5-1
CDR3: CASSLVKVTGVRDNEQFF
DNA: TGCGCCAGCAGCTTGGTGAAAGTAACAGGGGTAAGGGACAATGAGCAGTTCTTC

size: .
D: .
J: TRBJ2-2
V: TRBV28
CDR3: CASSLRHPTGELFF
DNA: TGTGCCAGCAGTTTGAGACACCCCACCGGGGAGCTGTTTTTT

size: .
D: .
J: TRBJ2-5
V: TRBV20-1
CDR3: CSAPSRRGASRETQYF
DNA: TGCAGTGCTCCCTCTAGGAGAGGGGCTAGTCGGGAGACCCAGTACTTC

size: .
D: .
J: TRBJ1-5
V: TRBV18
CDR3: CASSPRTVSNQPQHF
DNA: TGTGCCAGCTCACCTAGGACAGTTAGCAATCAGCCCCAGCATTTT

size: .
D: .
J: TRBJ2-7
V: TRBV5-1
CDR3: CATAPQPRDYEQYF
DNA: TGCGCCACCGCTCCCCAACCGAGAGACTACGAGCAGTACTTC

size: .
D: TRBD1
J: TRBJ2-3
V: TRBV9
CDR3: CASSVVASGQGTDTQYF
DNA: TGTGCCAGCAGCGTAGTGGCCTCGGGACAGGGGACAGATACGCAGTATTTT

size: few
D: .
J: TRBJ2-7
V: TRBV18
CDR3: CASSVGQSLSYEQYF
DNA: TGTGCCAGCTCAGTCGGACAGTCTCTTTCCTACGAGCAGTACTTC

size: .
D: .
J: TRBJ2-7
V: TRBV5-6
CDR3: CASSLEAGSPYEQYF
DNA: TGTGCCAGCAGCTTGGAGGCAGGGTCCCCCTACGAGCAGTACTTC

size: few
D: .
J: TRBJ1-1
V: TRBV2
CDR3: CASSEMGGGKAFF
DNA: TGTGCCAGCAGTGAAATGGGGGGCGGGAAAGCTTTCTTT

size: few
D: TRBD1
J: TRBJ2-6
V: TRBV12-3/TRBV12-4
CDR3: CASSLGFRDSSLSGANVLTF
DNA: TGTGCCAGCAGTTTGGGATTCCGGGACAGTTCCCTCTCTGGGGCCAACGTCCTGACTTTC

size: .
D: TRBD2
J: TRBJ2-7
V: TRBV6-1
CDR3: CASSEGLAGFSYEQYF
DNA: TGTGCCAGCAGTGAAGGACTAGCGGGGTTCTCCTACGAGCAGTACTTC

size: .
D: TRBD1
J: TRBJ1-5
V: TRBV24-1
CDR3: CATSDGQGKWNQPQHF
DNA: TGTGCCACCAGTGATGGACAGGGAAAATGGAATCAGCCCCAGCATTTT

size: .
D: .
J: TRBJ2-3
V: TRBV3-1
CDR3: CASSHKRTDTQYF
DNA: TGTGCCAGCAGCCATAAGCGCACAGATACGCAGTATTTT

size: .
D: TRBD2
J: TRBJ2-5
V: TRBV20-1
CDR3: CSARASGGTQYF
DNA: TGCAGTGCTAGAGCTAGCGGGGGGACCCAGTACTTC

size: .
D: TRBD2
J: TRBJ2-7
V: TRBV19
CDR3: CASSELTSDTYEQYF
DNA: TGTGCCAGTAGTGAACTCACTAGCGATACCTACGAGCAGTACTTC

size: .
D: .
J: TRBJ2-1
V: TRBV7-2
CDR3: CASSSLLEIEQFF
DNA: TGTGCCAGCAGCTCCTTACTAGAAATTGAGCAGTTCTTC

size: many
D: TRBD2
J: TRBJ2-5
V: TRBV5-5
CDR3: CASSLLAGAGETQYF
DNA: TGTGCCAGCAGCTTATTAGCGGGAGCGGGAGAGACCCAGTACTTC

size: .
D: TRBD1
J: TRBJ2-4
V: TRBV7-2
CDR3: CASSRGPPGGGKNIQYF
DNA: TGTGCCAGCAGCCGTGGCCCCCCAGGGGGCGGCAAAAACATTCAGTACTTC

size: few
D: TRBD1
J: TRBJ2-3
V: TRBV5-1
CDR3: CASSFVTGGTDTQYF
DNA: TGCGCCAGCAGCTTCGTGACAGGGGGTACAGATACGCAGTATTTT

size: .
D: .
J: TRBJ2-2
V: TRBV6-1
CDR3: CATGAGGRGTGELFF
DNA: TGTGCCACCGGGGCTGGGGGCCGAGGGACCGGGGAGCTGTTTTTT

size: .
D: TRBD1
J: TRBJ2-7
V: TRBV18
CDR3: CASSPYRQGSSYEQYF
DNA: TGTGCCAGCTCACCTTACAGACAGGGAAGCTCCTACGAGCAGTACTTC

size: .
D: .
J: TRBJ2-2
V: TRBV2
CDR3: CASSVVVGELFF
DNA: TGTGCCAGCAGTGTGGTGGTCGGGGAGCTGTTTTTT

size: few
D: TRBD1
J: TRBJ2-3
V: TRBV5-1
CDR3: CASSLVRGQGDTQYF
DNA: TGCGCCAGCAGCTTAGTCAGGGGGCAAGGAGATACGCAGTATTTT

size: few
D: TRBD2
J: TRBJ2-1
V: TRBV5-1
CDR3: CASSATSGGFYEQFF
DNA: TGCGCCAGCAGCGCGACTAGCGGGGGGTTTTACGAGCAGTTCTTC

size: .
D: TRBD2
J: TRBJ2-7
V: TRBV12-3/TRBV12-4
CDR3: CASRTLTGTSGRFYEQYF
DNA: TGTGCCAGCAGGACCCTGACCGGGACTAGCGGGAGGTTTTACGAGCAGTACTTC

size: few
D: TRBD2
J: TRBJ2-2
V: TRBV11-1
CDR3: CASSSTSEYTGELFF
DNA: TGTGCCAGCAGCTCAACTAGCGAATACACCGGGGAGCTGTTTTTT

size: few
D: TRBD2
J: TRBJ2-1
V: TRBV3-1
CDR3: CASSQAGLAGWMDEQFF
DNA: TGTGCCAGCAGCCAAGCGGGACTAGCGGGGTGGATGGATGAGCAGTTCTTC

size: once
D: TRBD2
J: TRBJ2-7
V: TRBV11-2
CDR3: CASRISGRRNEQYF
DNA: TGTGCCAGCAGAATTAGCGGGAGGAGGAACGAGCAGTACTTC

size: many
D: .
J: TRBJ1-1
V: TRBV29-1
CDR3: CSVYTAIGYEAFF
DNA: TGCAGCGTTTACACGGCTATCGGATATGAAGCTTTCTTT

size: .
D: .
J: TRBJ2-5
V: TRBV20-1
CDR3: CSALVRGKETQYF
DNA: TGCAGTGCCTTAGTGCGGGGTAAAGAGACCCAGTACTTC

size: few
D: .
J: TRBJ2-2
V: TRBV30
CDR3: CAWSVLQYTGELFF
DNA: TGTGCCTGGAGTGTACTACAGTACACCGGGGAGCTGTTTTTT